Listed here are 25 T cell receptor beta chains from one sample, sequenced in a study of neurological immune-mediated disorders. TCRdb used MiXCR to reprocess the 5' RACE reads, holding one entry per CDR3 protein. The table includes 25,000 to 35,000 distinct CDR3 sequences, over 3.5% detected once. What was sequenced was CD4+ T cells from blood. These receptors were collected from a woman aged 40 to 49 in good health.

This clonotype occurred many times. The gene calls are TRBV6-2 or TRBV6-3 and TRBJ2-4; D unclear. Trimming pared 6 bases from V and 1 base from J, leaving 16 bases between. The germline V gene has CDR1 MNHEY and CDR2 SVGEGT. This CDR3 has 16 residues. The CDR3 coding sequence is TGTGCCAGCAGCTCGGCCCTTTTTCTGGCCAAAAACATTCAGTACTTC. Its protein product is CASSSALFLAKNIQYF.

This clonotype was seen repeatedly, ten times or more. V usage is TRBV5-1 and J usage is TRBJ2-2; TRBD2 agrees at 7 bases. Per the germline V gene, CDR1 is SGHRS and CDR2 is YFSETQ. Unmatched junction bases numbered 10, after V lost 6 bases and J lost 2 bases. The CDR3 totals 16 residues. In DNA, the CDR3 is TGCGCCAGCACCCCGAGGGCTAGCGGTAACACCGGGGAGCTGTTTTTT. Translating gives CASTPRASGNTGELFF. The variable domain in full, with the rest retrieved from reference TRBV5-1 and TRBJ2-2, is KAGVTQTPRYLIKTRGQQVTLSCSPISGHRSVSWYQQTPGQGLQFLFEYFSETQRNKGNFPGRFSGRQFSNSRSEMNVSTLELGDSALYLCASTPRASGNTGELFFGEGSRLTVL.

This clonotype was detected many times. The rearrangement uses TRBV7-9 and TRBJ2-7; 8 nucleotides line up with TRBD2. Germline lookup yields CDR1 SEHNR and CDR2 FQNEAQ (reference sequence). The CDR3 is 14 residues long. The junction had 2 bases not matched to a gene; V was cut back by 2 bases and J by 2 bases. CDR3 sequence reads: CASSLLAGPYEQYF. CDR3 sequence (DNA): TGTGCCAGCAGCTTACTAGCGGGCCCCTACGAGCAGTACTTC.

The CDR3 region has the DNA TGCGCCAGCAGCGAGGGACCCAAGGGGGCCAACGTCCTGACTTTC. This translates into CASSEGPKGANVLTF. The J gene is TRBJ2-6, the V gene TRBV5-1; possibly TRBD1 or TRBD2 for D (5 bases each). Germline V gene sequence: CDR1 SGHRS, CDR2 YFSETQ. This CDR3 region has 15 residues. Trimming stripped 4 bases from V and 4 bases from J, with 12 bases between.

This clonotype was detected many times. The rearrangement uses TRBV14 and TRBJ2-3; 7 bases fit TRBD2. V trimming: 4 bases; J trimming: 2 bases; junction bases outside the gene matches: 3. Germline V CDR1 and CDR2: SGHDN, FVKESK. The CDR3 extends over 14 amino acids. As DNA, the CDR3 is TGTGCCAGCAGCCCTAGCGGTTACACAGATACGCAGTATTTT. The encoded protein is CASSPSGYTDTQYF.

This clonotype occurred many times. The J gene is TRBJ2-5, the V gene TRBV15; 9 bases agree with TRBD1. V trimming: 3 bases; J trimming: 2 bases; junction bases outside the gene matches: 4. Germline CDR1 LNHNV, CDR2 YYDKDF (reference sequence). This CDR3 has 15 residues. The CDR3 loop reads CATSRGTGRQETQYF. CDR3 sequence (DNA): TGTGCCACCAGCAGGGGGACAGGGAGACAAGAGACCCAGTACTTC.

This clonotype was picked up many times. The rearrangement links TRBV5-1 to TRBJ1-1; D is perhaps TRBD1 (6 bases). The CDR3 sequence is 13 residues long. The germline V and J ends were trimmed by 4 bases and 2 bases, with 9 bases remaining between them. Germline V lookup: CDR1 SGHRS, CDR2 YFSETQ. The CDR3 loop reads CASSGTTNTEAFF. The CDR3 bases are TGCGCCAGCAGCGGGACAACAAACACTGAAGCTTTCTTT.

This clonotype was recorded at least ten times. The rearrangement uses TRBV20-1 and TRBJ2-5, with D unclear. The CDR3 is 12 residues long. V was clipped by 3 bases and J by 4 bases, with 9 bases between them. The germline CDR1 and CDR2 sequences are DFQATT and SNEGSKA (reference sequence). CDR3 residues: CSASVGLETQYF. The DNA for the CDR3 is TGCAGTGCTAGTGTAGGGTTAGAGACCCAGTACTTC.

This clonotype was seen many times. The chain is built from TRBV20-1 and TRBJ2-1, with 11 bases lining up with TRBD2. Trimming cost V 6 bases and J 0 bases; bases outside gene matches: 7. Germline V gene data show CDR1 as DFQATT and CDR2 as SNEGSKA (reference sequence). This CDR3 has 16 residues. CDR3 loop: CSALTSGSLSYNEQFF. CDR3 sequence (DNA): TGCAGTGCATTAACTAGCGGGAGTCTCTCCTACAATGAGCAGTTCTTC.

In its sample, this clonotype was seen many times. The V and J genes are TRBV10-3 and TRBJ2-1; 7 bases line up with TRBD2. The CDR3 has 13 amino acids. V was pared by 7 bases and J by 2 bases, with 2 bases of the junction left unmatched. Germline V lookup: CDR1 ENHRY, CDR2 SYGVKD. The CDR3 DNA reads TGTGCCATCACCCGGGAGGCCTACAATGAGCAGTTCTTC. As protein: CAITREAYNEQFF.

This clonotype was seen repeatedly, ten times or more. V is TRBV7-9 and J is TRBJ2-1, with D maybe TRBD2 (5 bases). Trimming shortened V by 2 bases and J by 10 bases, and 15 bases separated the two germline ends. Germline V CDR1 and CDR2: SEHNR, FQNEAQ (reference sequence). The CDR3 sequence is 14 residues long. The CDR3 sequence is CASSLSVTRGEQFF. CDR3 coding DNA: TGTGCCAGCAGCTTAAGTGTCACGAGAGGGGAGCAGTTCTTC.

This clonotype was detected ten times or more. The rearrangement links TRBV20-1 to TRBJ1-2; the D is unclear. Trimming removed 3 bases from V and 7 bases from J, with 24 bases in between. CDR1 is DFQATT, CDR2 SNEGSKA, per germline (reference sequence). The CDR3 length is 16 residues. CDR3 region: CSASFYEAAVKSGYTF. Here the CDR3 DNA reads TGCAGTGCTAGCTTTTACGAGGCCGCGGTGAAGAGTGGCTACACCTTC.

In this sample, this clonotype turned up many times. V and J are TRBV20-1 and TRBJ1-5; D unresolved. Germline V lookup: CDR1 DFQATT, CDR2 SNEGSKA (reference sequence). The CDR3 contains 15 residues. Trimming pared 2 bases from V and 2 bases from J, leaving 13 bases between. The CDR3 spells CSARRRVGGNQPQHF. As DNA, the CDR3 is TGCAGTGCTAGAAGGAGGGTTGGTGGCAATCAGCCCCAGCATTTT.

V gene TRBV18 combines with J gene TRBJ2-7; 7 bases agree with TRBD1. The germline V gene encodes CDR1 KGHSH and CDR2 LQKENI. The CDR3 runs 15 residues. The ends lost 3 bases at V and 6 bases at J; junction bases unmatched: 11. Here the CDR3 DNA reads TGTGCCAGCTCACCCCCCACCTTACAGGGGACCGAGCAGTACTTC. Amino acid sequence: CASSPPTLQGTEQYF.

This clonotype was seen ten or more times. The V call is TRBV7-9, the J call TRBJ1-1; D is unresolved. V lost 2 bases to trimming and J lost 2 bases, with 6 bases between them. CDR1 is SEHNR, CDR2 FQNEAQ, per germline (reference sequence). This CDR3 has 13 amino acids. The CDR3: CASSLMANTEAFF. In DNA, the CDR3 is TGTGCCAGCAGCTTAATGGCCAACACTGAAGCTTTCTTT.

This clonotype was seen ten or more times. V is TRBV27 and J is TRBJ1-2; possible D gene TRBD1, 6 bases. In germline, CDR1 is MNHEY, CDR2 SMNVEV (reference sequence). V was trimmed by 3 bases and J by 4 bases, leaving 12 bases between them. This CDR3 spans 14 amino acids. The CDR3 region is CASSFSRGAYGYTF. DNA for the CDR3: TGTGCCAGCAGTTTCAGTAGGGGGGCCTATGGCTACACCTTC.

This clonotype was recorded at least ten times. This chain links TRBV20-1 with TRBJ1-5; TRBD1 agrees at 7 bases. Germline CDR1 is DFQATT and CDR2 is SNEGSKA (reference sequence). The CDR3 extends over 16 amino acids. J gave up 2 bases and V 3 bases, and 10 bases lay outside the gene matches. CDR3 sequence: CSASIEGAQGNQPQHF. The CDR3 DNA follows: TGCAGTGCTAGTATCGAGGGGGCGCAGGGCAATCAGCCCCAGCATTTT.

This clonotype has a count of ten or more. The CDR3 region has the DNA TGTGCCAGCAGCTTTAGCGGGAGTTCCTACAATGAGCAGTTCTTC. Its translation is CASSFSGSSYNEQFF. The genes are TRBV7-9 and TRBJ2-1; 9 bases are a match to TRBD2. The ends lost 3 bases at V and 1 base at J; junction bases unmatched: 1. The germline V gene encodes CDR1 SEHNR and CDR2 FQNEAQ (reference sequence). The CDR3 sequence is 15 residues long.

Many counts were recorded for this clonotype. CDR3 loop: CASSLRPTGGYEQYF. The CDR3 bases are TGTGCCAGCAGCTTGAGGCCCACAGGGGGCTACGAGCAGTACTTC. This sequence joins TRBV5-6 and TRBJ2-7, with 8 bases matching TRBD1. Looked up from germline, CDR1 is SGHDT and CDR2 is YYEEEE. The CDR3 is 15 amino acids. V was clipped by 1 base and J by 3 bases; unmatched bases: 6.

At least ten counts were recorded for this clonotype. CDR3 sequence: CASSLAPGQGTNQPQHF. For the CDR3, the DNA is TGCGCCAGCAGCTTGGCCCCGGGACAGGGTACCAATCAGCCCCAGCATTTT. This chain connects TRBV5-1 to TRBJ1-5; TRBD1 matches at 9 bases. With V trimmed by 0 bases and J by 3 bases, 7 bases remained unmatched. The CDR3 totals 17 residues. In germline, CDR1 is SGHRS, CDR2 YFSETQ.

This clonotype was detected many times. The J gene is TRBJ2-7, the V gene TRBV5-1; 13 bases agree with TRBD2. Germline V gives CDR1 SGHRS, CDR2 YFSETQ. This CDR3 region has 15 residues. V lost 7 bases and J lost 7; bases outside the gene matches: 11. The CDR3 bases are TGCGCCAGCTCGTCGGGACTAGCGGGATTTCAAGAGCAGTACTTC. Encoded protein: CASSSGLAGFQEQYF.

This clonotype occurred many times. Here the CDR3 reads CSARTSVDRGNTIYF. CDR3 DNA: TGCAGTGCTAGGACGAGTGTGGACAGGGGAAACACCATATATTTT. V is TRBV20-1 and J is TRBJ1-3; 7 nucleotides line up with TRBD1. Germline V gives CDR1 DFQATT, CDR2 SNEGSKA (reference sequence). This CDR3 region has 15 residues. V trimming: 3 bases; J trimming: 4 bases; junction bases outside the gene matches: 9.

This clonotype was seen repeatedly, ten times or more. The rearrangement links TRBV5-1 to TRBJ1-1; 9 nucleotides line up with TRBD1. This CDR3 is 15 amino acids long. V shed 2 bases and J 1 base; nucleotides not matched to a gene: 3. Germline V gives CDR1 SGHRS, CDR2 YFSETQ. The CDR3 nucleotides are TGCGCCAGCAGCTTTACGGGACAGGGGAACACTGAAGCTTTCTTT. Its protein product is CASSFTGQGNTEAFF.

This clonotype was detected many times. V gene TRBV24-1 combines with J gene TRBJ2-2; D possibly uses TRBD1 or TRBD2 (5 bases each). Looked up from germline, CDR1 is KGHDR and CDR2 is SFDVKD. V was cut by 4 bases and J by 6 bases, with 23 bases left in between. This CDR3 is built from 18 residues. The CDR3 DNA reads TGTGCCACCAGTGACCCCCCCCCTGGGACGACCAACGCCGGGGAGCTGTTTTTT. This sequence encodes CATSDPPPGTTNAGELFF.

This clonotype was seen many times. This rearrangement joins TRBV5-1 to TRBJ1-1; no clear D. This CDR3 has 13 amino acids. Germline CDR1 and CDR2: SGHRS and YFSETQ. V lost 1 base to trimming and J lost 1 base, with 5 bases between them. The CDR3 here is CASSLLENTEAFF. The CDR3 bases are TGCGCCAGCAGCTTGTTGGAGAACACTGAAGCTTTCTTT.